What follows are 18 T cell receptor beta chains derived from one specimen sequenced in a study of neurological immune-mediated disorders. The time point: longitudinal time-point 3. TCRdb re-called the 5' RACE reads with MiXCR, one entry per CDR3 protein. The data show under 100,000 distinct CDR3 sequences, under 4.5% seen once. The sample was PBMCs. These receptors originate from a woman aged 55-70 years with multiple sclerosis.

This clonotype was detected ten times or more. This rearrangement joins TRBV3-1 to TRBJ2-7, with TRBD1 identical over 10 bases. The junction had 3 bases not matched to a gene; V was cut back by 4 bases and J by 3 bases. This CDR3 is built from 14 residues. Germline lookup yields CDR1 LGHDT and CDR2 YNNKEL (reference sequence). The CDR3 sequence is CASSPRDRGYEQYF. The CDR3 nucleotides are TGTGCCAGCAGCCCCCGGGACAGGGGCTACGAGCAGTACTTC.

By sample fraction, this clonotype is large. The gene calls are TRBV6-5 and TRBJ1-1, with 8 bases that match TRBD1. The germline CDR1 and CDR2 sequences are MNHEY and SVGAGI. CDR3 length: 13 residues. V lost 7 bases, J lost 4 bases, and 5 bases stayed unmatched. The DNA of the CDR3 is TGTGCCAGCAATATCCAGGGGGCCACTGAAGCTTTCTTT. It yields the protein CASNIQGATEAFF.

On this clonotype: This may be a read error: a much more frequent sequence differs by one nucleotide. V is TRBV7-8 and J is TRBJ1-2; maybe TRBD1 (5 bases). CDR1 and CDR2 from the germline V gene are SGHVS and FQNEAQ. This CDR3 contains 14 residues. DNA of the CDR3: TGTGTCAGCAGCCCCAGGGAGTCTAACTATGGCTACACCTTC. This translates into CVSSPRESNYGYTF.

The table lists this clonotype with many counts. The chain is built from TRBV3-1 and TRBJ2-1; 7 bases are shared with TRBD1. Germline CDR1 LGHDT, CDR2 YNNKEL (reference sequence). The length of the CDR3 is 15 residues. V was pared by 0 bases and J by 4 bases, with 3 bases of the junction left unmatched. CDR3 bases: TGTGCCAGCAGCCAAGATGGGACAGCTTACAATGAGCAGTTCTTC. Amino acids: CASSQDGTAYNEQFF.

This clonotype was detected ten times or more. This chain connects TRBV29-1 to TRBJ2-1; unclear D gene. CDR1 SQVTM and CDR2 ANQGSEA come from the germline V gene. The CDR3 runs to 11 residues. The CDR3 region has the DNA TGCAGTCTAGGGCGCACCAATGAGCAGTTCTTC. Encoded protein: CSLGRTNEQFF.

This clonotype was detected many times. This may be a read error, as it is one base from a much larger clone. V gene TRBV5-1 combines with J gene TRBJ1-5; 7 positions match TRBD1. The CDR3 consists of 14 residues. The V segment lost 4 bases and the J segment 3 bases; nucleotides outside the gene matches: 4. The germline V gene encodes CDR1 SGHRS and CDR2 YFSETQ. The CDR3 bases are TGCGCCAGCAGCCCGACAGGGTTCAATCAGCCCCAGCATTTT. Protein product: CASSPTGFNQPQHF.

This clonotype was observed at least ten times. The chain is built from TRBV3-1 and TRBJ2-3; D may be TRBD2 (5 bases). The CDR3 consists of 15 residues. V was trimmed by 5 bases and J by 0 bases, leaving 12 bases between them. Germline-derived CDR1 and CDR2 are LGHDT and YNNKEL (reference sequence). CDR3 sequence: CASSVLATSTDTQYF. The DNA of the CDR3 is TGTGCCAGCAGCGTCTTAGCGACTAGCACAGATACGCAGTATTTT.

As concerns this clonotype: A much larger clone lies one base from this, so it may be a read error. CDR3 DNA sequence: TGTGCCAGCAGCTTCGGACTGGGGGAAGGGAACCAGTACTTC. Translated: CASSFGLGEGNQYF. The rearrangement joins TRBV3-1 to TRBJ2-5; TRBD1 or TRBD2 may be the D gene (5 bases each). The CDR3 contains 14 residues. V lost 5 bases, J lost 10 bases, and 20 bases lay in between. Germline loops: CDR1 LGHDT, CDR2 YNNKEL (reference sequence).

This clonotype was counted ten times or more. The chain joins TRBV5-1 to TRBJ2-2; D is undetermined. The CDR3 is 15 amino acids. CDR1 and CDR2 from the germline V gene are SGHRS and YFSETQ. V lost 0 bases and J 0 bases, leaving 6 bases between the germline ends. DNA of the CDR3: TGCGCCAGCAGCTTGGGGAACGCGAACACCGGGGAGCTGTTTTTT. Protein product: CASSLGNANTGELFF.

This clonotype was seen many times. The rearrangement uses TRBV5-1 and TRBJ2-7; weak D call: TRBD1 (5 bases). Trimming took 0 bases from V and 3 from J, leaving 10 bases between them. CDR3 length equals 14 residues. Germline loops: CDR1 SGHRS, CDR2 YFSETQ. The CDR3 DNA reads TGCGCCAGCAGCTTGGAAAGGACAAGCTACGAGCAGTACTTC. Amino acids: CASSLERTSYEQYF.

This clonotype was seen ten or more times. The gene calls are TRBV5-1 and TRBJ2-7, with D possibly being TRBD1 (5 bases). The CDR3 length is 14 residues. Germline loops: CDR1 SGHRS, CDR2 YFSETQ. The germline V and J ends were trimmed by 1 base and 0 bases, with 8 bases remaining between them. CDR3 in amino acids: CASSLPGPSYEQYF. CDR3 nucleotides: TGCGCCAGCAGCTTGCCAGGGCCCTCCTACGAGCAGTACTTC. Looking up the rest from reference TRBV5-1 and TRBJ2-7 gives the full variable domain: KAGVTQTPRYLIKTRGQQVTLSCSPISGHRSVSWYQQTPGQGLQFLFEYFSETQRNKGNFPGRFSGRQFSNSRSEMNVSTLELGDSALYLCASSLPGPSYEQYFGPGTRLTVT.

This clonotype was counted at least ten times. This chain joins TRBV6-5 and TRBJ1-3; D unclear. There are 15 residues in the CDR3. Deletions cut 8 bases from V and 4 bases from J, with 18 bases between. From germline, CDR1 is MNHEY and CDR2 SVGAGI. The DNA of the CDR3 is TGTGCCAGCCAACTCGGGGATTCTCTGGGAAACACCATATATTTT. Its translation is CASQLGDSLGNTIYF.

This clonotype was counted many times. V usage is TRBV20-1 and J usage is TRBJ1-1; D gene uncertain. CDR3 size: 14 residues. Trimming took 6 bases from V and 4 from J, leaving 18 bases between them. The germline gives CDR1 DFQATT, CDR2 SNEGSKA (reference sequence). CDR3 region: CSANREGRATEAFF. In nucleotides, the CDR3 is TGCAGTGCCAACCGAGAGGGCCGAGCCACTGAAGCTTTCTTT.

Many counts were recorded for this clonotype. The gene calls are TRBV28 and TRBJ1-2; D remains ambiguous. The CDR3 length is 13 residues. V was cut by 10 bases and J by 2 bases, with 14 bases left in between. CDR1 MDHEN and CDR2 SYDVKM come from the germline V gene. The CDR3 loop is CATDRRSNYGYTF. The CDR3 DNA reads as TGTGCCACTGACCGCCGATCGAACTATGGCTACACCTTC.

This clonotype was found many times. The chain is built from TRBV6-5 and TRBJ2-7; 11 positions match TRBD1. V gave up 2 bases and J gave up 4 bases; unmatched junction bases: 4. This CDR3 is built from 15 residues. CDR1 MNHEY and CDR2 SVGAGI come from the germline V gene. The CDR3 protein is CASSYGGTGGYEQYF. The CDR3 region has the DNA TGTGCCAGCAGTTACGGGGGGACAGGGGGGTACGAGCAGTACTTC.

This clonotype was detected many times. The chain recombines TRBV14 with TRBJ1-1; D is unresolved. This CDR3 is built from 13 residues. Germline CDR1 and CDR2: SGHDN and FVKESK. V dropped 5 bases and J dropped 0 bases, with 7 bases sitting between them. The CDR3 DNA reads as TGTGCCAGCAGCTATGTCCTGAACACTGAAGCTTTCTTT. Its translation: CASSYVLNTEAFF.

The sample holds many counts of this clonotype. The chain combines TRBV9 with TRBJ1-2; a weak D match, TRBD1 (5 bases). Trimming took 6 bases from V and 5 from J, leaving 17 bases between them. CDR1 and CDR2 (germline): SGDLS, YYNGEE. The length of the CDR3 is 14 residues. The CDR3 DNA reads TGTGCCAGCACCCCCTCCGGGACTACTTATGGCTACACCTTC. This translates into CASTPSGTTYGYTF.

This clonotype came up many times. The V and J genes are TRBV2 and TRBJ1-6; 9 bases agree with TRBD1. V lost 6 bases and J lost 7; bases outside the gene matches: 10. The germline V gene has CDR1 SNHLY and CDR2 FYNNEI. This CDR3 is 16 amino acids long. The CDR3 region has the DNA TGTGCCAGCAGCAGGGACAGGGAGTGGGGAAATTCACCCCTCCACTTT. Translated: CASSRDREWGNSPLHF.